This T cell receptor (beta chain) was captured in a study of blood T cell repertoires in COVID-19. Study-level information: The samples span acute and convalescent COVID-19 from the United States, Italy and Spain. PBMCs, B-cell-depleted T cells, or T cells provided the cDNA or gDNA that made up the material.

V lost 5 bases, J lost 4 bases, and 19 bases lay in between. The CDR3 runs 16 residues. Germline V gives CDR1 SGHTA, CDR2 FQGTGA. Under the authors' procedure: Researchers report that nucleated cell counts were estimated from reference gene primer amplification. Sequencing used immunoSEQ multiplex PCR; TCRdb keeps in-frame clones, though not all of them. The V and J calls and the clone size are those of that table, but D and trimming were determined from the DNA. The sample shows about 330,000 clones, over 75% of them seen only once. The sequence came from a human donor in a cohort sampled during active COVID-19. The chain joins TRBV7-3 to TRBJ2-3; maybe TRBD1 (5 bases). Sequenced material: peripheral blood. In nucleotides, the CDR3 is TGTGCCAGCAGCCCAAATCCGGGCAGGGTGGCAGATACGCAGTATTTT. Translated, it gives CASSPNPGRVADTQYF.